This TCR beta chain was found in a study of blood T cell repertoires in COVID-19. Study information: Acute-phase and convalescent COVID-19 samples originated in the United States, Italy and Spain. T cells, B-cell-depleted T cells, or PBMCs supplied cDNA or gDNA.

Measured with immunoSEQ multiplex PCR; TCRdb has only the in-frame clones, and not every one. The table includes 90,000 to 130,000 clones, about four fifths detected once. The germline V gene has CDR1 MNHEY and CDR2 SVGAGI. This CDR3 has 15 amino acids. The V end lost 2 bases, the J end lost 8 bases, and 15 bases lay between the germline ends. The receptor was derived from a woman in her 70s with acute or convalescent COVID-19. Material: peripheral blood. The chain recombines TRBV6-5 with TRBJ1-4; no clear D. The CDR3 region has the DNA TGTGCCAGCAGTTACGACACAGCTCGAAGGGAAAAACTGTTTTTT. The encoded protein is CASSYDTARREKLFF.